These T cell receptor beta chains were read from a single sample in a study of regulatory T cells in long-lasting Graves disease. TCRdb reprocessed the multiplex PCR reads via MiXCR and lists one record per CDR3 protein. The table includes some 450,000 distinct CDR3 sequences, 23% detected once. This material consisted of peripheral blood mononuclear cells (PBMCs), taken when the disease was refractory, from a patient treated with antithyroid drugs. Receptors were obtained from a female donor with Graves disease. CDR3s include the opening cysteine and the closing phenylalanine or tryptophan. The D gene is left open where the match is weak. Only part of the rows carry a size: once, few, many, or a class if the clone is expanded.

v_gene	j_gene	abundance	d_gene	CDR3aa	CDR3nt
TRBV18	TRBJ1-2	NA	NA	CASSPQGVEGYTF	TGTGCCAGCTCACCGCAGGGCGTGGAAGGCTACACCTTC
TRBV12-3/TRBV12-4	TRBJ2-7	many	TRBD2	CASRGLAGAYEQYF	TGTGCCAGCAGAGGACTAGCGGGAGCCTACGAGCAGTACTTC
TRBV2	TRBJ2-7	many	TRBD2	CASSRTRSEQYF	TGTGCCAGCAGTCGGACTAGATCTGAGCAGTACTTC
TRBV11-2	TRBJ2-7	many	TRBD2	CASRGGGSGLEQYF	TGTGCCAGCCGCGGGGGTGGTTCGGGCCTTGAGCAGTACTTC
TRBV9	TRBJ1-1	many	NA	CASSVYRQVITEAFF	TGTGCCAGCAGCGTATACAGGCAGGTAATCACTGAAGCTTTCTTT
TRBV27	TRBJ2-3	NA	TRBD1	CASSSYRGLSTDTQYF	TGTGCCAGCAGTTCATACAGGGGGCTCAGCACAGATACGCAGTATTTT
TRBV20-1	TRBJ1-1	few	NA	CSARPAVTEAFF	TGCAGTGCTAGGCCGGCTGTGACTGAAGCTTTCTTT
TRBV28	TRBJ1-1	many	NA	CASSLVGGTTEAFF	TGTGCCAGCAGTTTGGTCGGCGGAACAACTGAAGCTTTCTTT
TRBV2	TRBJ2-5	many	NA	CASTQGEAETQYF	TGTGCCAGCACACAGGGTGAAGCGGAGACCCAGTACTTC
TRBV6-2/TRBV6-3	TRBJ2-7	NA	TRBD2	CASSYRAGGYYEQYF	TGTGCCAGCAGTTACAGAGCGGGGGGATACTACGAGCAGTACTTC
TRBV13	TRBJ2-2	NA	TRBD2	CASSVRTSGRAYAGELFF	TGTGCCAGCAGCGTCAGGACTAGCGGGAGGGCCTACGCCGGGGAGCTGTTTTTT
TRBV20-1	TRBJ1-6	few	TRBD1	CSARSHDRDRVSSPLHF	TGCAGTGCTAGGTCTCACGACAGGGACCGGGTCAGTTCACCCCTCCACTTT
TRBV9	TRBJ1-2	NA	NA	CASSPTGRGDYGYTF	TGTGCCAGCAGTCCTACAGGGAGGGGGGACTATGGCTACACCTTC
TRBV30	TRBJ1-2	NA	NA	CAWRRASGRGYTF	TGTGCCTGGCGTCGAGCCTCGGGACGGGGCTACACCTTC